This T cell receptor beta chain was captured in a study of T cell responses to AZD1222 COVID-19 vaccine. Trimming removed 0 bases from V and 5 bases from J, with 10 bases in between. The CDR3 is 14 residues long. Germline V gene sequence: CDR1 SEHNR, CDR2 FQNEAQ (reference sequence). The repertoire was sequenced with immunoSEQ multiplex PCR; TCRdb's copy has only in-frame clones and lacks some. The data hold fewer than 120,000 clones, with roughly nine tenths observed a single time. V and J are TRBV7-9 and TRBJ1-2; no firm D call. This clonotype was obtained from an adult in good health. The sample here was peripheral blood, taken on day 0 of AZD1222 vaccination. In DNA, the CDR3 is TGTGCCAGCAGCTTAGCTCTCGAAGGGTATGGCTACACCTTC. It yields the protein CASSLALEGYGYTF.